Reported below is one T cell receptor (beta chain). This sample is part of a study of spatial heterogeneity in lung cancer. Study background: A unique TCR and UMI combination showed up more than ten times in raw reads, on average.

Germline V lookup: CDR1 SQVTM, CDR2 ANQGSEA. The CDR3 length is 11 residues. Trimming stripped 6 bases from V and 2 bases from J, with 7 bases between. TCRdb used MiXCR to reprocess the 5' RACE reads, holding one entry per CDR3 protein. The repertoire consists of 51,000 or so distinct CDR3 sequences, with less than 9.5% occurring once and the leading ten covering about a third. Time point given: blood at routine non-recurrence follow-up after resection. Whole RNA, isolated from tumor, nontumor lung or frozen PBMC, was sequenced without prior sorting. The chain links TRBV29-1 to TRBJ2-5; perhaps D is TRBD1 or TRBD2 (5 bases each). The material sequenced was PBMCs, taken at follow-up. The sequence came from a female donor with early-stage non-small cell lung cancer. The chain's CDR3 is CSVGPQETQYF. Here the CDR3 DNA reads TGCAGCGTGGGACCACAAGAGACCCAGTACTTC.